This T cell receptor (beta chain) came from a study of OX40 agonist ivuxolimab in advanced cancers. Whole-study context: Ivuxolimab, an agonistic anti-OX40 (CD134) antibody, was given to patients.

Produced via immunoSEQ multiplex PCR; TCRdb's table is partial and in-frame only. The sample has more than 80,000 clones, 90% seen once. The origin of this receptor is an adult with an advanced solid tumor such as melanoma, head and neck, liver or kidney cancer. The starting material was CD4+ or CD8+ T cells sorted from blood, obtained in a trial of the OX40 agonist ivuxolimab.

The CDR3 DNA sequence: TGTGCCAGCAGCTTAGTTGGCGGGGGGCCGGTGAATGAGCAGTTCTTC. It translates to CASSLVGGGPVNEQFF. This chain uses TRBV7-6 with TRBJ2-1, with 8 bases fitting TRBD2. Germline CDR1 is SGHVS and CDR2 is FNYEAQ. V was pared by 1 base and J by 7 bases, with 9 bases of the junction left unmatched. CDR3 length: 16 amino acids.